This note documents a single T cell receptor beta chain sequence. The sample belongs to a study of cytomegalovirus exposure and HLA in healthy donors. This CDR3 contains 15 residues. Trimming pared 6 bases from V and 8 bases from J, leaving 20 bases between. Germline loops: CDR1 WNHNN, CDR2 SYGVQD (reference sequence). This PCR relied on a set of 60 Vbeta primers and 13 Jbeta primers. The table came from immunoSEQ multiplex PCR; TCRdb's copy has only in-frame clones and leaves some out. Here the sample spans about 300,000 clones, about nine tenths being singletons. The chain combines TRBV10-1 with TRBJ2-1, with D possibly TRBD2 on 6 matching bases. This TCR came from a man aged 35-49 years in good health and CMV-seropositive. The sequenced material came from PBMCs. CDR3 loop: CASSRGSGGADEQFF. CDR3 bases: TGCGCCAGCAGCCGGGGGAGTGGAGGAGCCGATGAGCAGTTCTTC.